The present T cell receptor beta chain was sequenced within a study of CD8+ T cells in alopecia areata. Study in general: Each day, treated patients took oral tofacitinib twice, at 5 to 10 mg per dose.

Note on this clone: What it binds is unknown.

Extracted RNA was reverse transcribed into cDNA, the sequencing template. Sequencing was performed with immunoSEQ multiplex PCR; in TCRdb, only in-frame clones are kept and a portion is missing. Among 160,000 or so clones, around 64% were seen once, and the ten largest hold approximately 10%. Study findings and constraints: Sequencing of scalp tissue also captures the resident alphabeta T cells of normal skin.

This specimen consisted of CD8+ T cells sorted from blood, obtained at week 0. The receptor's source is a human donor with alopecia areata.

The CDR3 sequence is CASSPRGNEQYF. The CDR3 coding sequence is TGTGCCAGCTCCCCTCGGGGGAACGAGCAGTACTTC. The V call is TRBV6-1, the J call TRBJ2-7; TRBD2 might be the D (6 bases). This CDR3 has 12 residues. The V and J ends lost 8 bases and 5 bases respectively, with 13 bases between them. Germline loops: CDR1 MNHNS, CDR2 SASEGT.